Listed below are T cell receptor beta chains from one sample, sequenced in a study of response to subunit inactivated influenza vaccine. TCRdb passed the RT-PCR reads through MiXCR, listing each CDR3 protein once. This repertoire shows 450,000 to 600,000 distinct CDR3 sequences, around 8% found once; its top ten account for approximately 13%. The sequencing used PBMCs from blood, collected roughly 24 months after vaccination. These TCRs come from a man aged 50 to 75 who received an inactivated influenza vaccine. Each CDR3 is given with its conserved first and last residue. Fields, in order: CDR3 protein, V gene, clone size. Not every row has a clone size; where given, it reads once, few, many or a size class.

CDR3: CSANGQGLPNYGYTF
V: TRBV20-1
size: many

CDR3: CASGKLGTGVVHYTF
V: TRBV12-5
size: .

CDR3: CASSLVAGLRGTEAFF
V: TRBV13
size: few

CDR3: CASSLSMGSYNEQFF
V: TRBV28
size: few

CDR3: CSASPLENNYGYTF
V: TRBV20-1
size: .

CDR3: CSASEPLGQGGLAGANVLTF
V: TRBV20-1
size: few

CDR3: CASSPPRGQGFYGYTF
V: TRBV18
size: many

CDR3: CASSFILCYEQYF
V: TRBV12-3/TRBV12-4
size: .

CDR3: CATSRDRTGAETQYF
V: TRBV15
size: few

CDR3: CASSRGTGGTDTQYF
V: TRBV3-1
size: many

CDR3: CASRESFISYNSPLHF
V: TRBV4-3
size: .

CDR3: CSAQGTGGNYGYTF
V: TRBV20-1
size: many

CDR3: CSGREANTEAFF
V: TRBV29-1
size: .

CDR3: CASSFRQGTSYEQYF
V: TRBV11-1
size: .

CDR3: CASRVRRETSGANVLTF
V: TRBV7-9
size: many

CDR3: CASSQDVGDTQYF
V: TRBV3-1
size: .

CDR3: CASLATLLNEQFF
V: TRBV2
size: .

CDR3: CSARDVAFSGNTIYF
V: TRBV20-1
size: .

CDR3: CASSEGETGTYEQYF
V: TRBV9
size: few

CDR3: CSASVSVDTKSGLF
V: TRBV20-1
size: few

CDR3: CSARGGDSLNTEAFF
V: TRBV20-1
size: .

CDR3: CASSPTSSGELFF
V: TRBV18
size: few

CDR3: CASSLDESYEQYF
V: TRBV6-1
size: few

CDR3: CASKEGTNTEAFF
V: TRBV28
size: few

CDR3: CASSSMGPYNEQFF
V: TRBV6-5
size: few

CDR3: CASSLGGTGGSGELFF
V: TRBV12-3/TRBV12-4
size: .

CDR3: CASSSRDRAINTEAFF
V: TRBV11-1
size: few

CDR3: CASSQLAVRNTEAFF
V: TRBV3-1
size: .

CDR3: CAISDSVRTSYEQYF
V: TRBV10-3
size: .

CDR3: CASSYSGVGSDYGYTF
V: TRBV6-5
size: few

CDR3: CASSLLGGDTEAFF
V: TRBV7-3
size: .

CDR3: CSGSGPPRTYEQYF
V: TRBV20-1
size: few

CDR3: CASSRTSLSTGELFF
V: TRBV7-8
size: .

CDR3: CASSLGQGVYNEQFF
V: TRBV5-1
size: many

CDR3: CASSETGTVGGEQYF
V: TRBV2
size: few

CDR3: CASSSPSGIRNTIYF
V: TRBV12-3/TRBV12-4
size: many

CDR3: CSARDRTSGYTGELFF
V: TRBV20-1
size: few

CDR3: CASTTGGTSYNEQFF
V: TRBV5-1
size: .

CDR3: CASSLRRGGLDTQYF
V: TRBV12-3/TRBV12-4
size: few

CDR3: CAISDPREGIEKLFF
V: TRBV10-3
size: many

CDR3: CASSFGTYTDTQYF
V: TRBV4-3
size: many

CDR3: CASSSMTRRDTDTQYF
V: TRBV12-3/TRBV12-4
size: many

CDR3: CASTNRFVTPMGGYTF
V: TRBV3-1
size: .

CDR3: CASSFGLSSYNEQFF
V: TRBV5-6
size: few

CDR3: CASSPGQGRTDTQYF
V: TRBV11-2
size: .

CDR3: CASSDAAVDTQYF
V: TRBV10-1
size: many

CDR3: CASEDQTGVHTGELFF
V: TRBV4-2
size: few

CDR3: CSARSWQGRYNEQFF
V: TRBV20-1
size: .

CDR3: CASSQEPDRYEQYF
V: TRBV4-2
size: .

CDR3: CASSRGELYEQYF
V: TRBV5-1
size: few

CDR3: CASVGSGNTIYF
V: TRBV12-3/TRBV12-4
size: many

CDR3: CASSPQGANQPQHF
V: TRBV18
size: .

CDR3: CASSLGASINYGYTF
V: TRBV12-3/TRBV12-4
size: few

CDR3: CASSQDPSDRGSYEQYF
V: TRBV3-1
size: few

CDR3: CASSQGAGGRYEQYF
V: TRBV4-3
size: many

CDR3: CASSQDNSAVEQFF
V: TRBV4-3
size: .

CDR3: CASSLASAGGGWPDTQYF
V: TRBV12-3/TRBV12-4
size: few

CDR3: CASSEALTGYPDTQYF
V: TRBV6-1
size: few

CDR3: CASSPNRVYYGYTF
V: TRBV9
size: .

CDR3: CASSLVGIYEQYF
V: TRBV7-7
size: .